The rows below give T cell receptor beta chains drawn from one sample of a study of T cells in Graves' hyperthyroidism and ophthalmopathy. TCRdb re-derived calls from the multiplex PCR reads in MiXCR, one entry per CDR3 protein. Here the sample spans hundreds of thousands of distinct CDR3 sequences, roughly 14% being singletons. Sequenced material: blood. These receptors were taken from a young man with Graves' ophthalmopathy. Each CDR3 is given with its conserved first and last residue. D genes are given only for firm matches. For some rows the clone size is stated as once, few or many, or as a class when expanded; others skip it.

d_gene,v_gene,abundance,j_gene,CDR3nt,CDR3aa
TRBD2,TRBV18,few,TRBJ2-1,TGTGCCAGCTCACCACCCCTGACTAGCGGGAGGGCCTACAATGAGCAGTTCTTC,CASSPPLTSGRAYNEQFF
TRBD1,TRBV11-2,many,TRBJ1-1,TGTGCCAGCAGCTGGGGGACAGGGGATGAAGCTTTCTTT,CASSWGTGDEAFF
-,TRBV11-2,many,TRBJ2-1,TGTGCCAGCAGCTTAGGCAATGAGCAGTTCTTC,CASSLGNEQFF
TRBD2,TRBV20-1,many,TRBJ2-5,TGCAGTGCATCCGGGACTAGATCAAAAGAGGAGACCCAGTACTTC,CSASGTRSKEETQYF
-,TRBV2,many,TRBJ2-1,TGTGCCAGCAGTGAAGCGAGATACGGGGAGTCATACAATGAGCAGTTCTTC,CASSEARYGESYNEQFF
-,TRBV29-1,-,TRBJ2-2,TGCAGCGTTAAGATTACAGGAGAAAACACCGGGGAGCTGTTTTTT,CSVKITGENTGELFF
TRBD1,TRBV27,-,TRBJ2-3,TGTGCCAGCAGTAGGACAGGGGATATAACAGATACGCAGTATTTT,CASSRTGDITDTQYF
-,TRBV18,many,TRBJ1-1,TGTGCCAGCTTAACAGACATGAACACTGAAGCTTTCTTT,CASLTDMNTEAFF
-,TRBV10-3,-,TRBJ2-1,TGTGCCATCAGTGATACCAGGGGCAATGAGCAGTTCTTC,CAISDTRGNEQFF
-,TRBV4-1,few,TRBJ2-1,TGCGCCAGCAGGGGTTTTTACAATGAGCAGTTCTTC,CASRGFYNEQFF
-,TRBV2,many,TRBJ2-5,TGTGCCAGCGGGGGACTCGGGTCCCCAGAGACCCAGTACTTC,CASGGLGSPETQYF
-,TRBV2,many,TRBJ2-3,TGTGCCAGCACTGGGGAGACAGATACGCAGTATTTT,CASTGETDTQYF
TRBD1,TRBV9,few,TRBJ2-2,TGTGCCAGCAGCGGGATAGGGGACAGATACACCGGGGAGCTGTTTTTT,CASSGIGDRYTGELFF
TRBD1,TRBV6-5,many,TRBJ1-2,TGTGCCAGCAGTTACAGCGGGACAGGGGCTTCTAACTATGGCTACACCTTC,CASSYSGTGASNYGYTF
-,TRBV7-9,few,TRBJ2-1,TGTGCCAGCAGCGTGGGCCTCATGACCTACAATGAGCAGTTCTTC,CASSVGLMTYNEQFF
-,TRBV6-5,few,TRBJ1-2,TGTGCCAGCAGTTACCTAACCGGGACCGTCCACCCGGAGGGCTACACCTTC,CASSYLTGTVHPEGYTF
-,TRBV12-3/TRBV12-4,many,TRBJ1-1,TGTGCCAGCAGTCCTACCAGCTACGAAGCTTTCTTT,CASSPTSYEAFF
TRBD2,TRBV3-1,-,TRBJ2-1,TGTGCCAGCAGCCAAGAAGCGGGAGTATACACTGAGCAGTTCTTC,CASSQEAGVYTEQFF
TRBD2,TRBV9,-,TRBJ2-3,TGTGCCAGCAGCGCAAGCGGGGCGTGGACAGATACGCAGTATTTT,CASSASGAWTDTQYF
TRBD2,TRBV19,once,TRBJ2-7,TGTGCCAGTAGGCGGCAGCACAACGATGGGACTAGCGGGAGCTCCTACGAGCAGTACTTC,CASRRQHNDGTSGSSYEQYF
TRBD2,TRBV7-9,-,TRBJ2-5,TGTGCCAGCAGCGTGGGCACTAGCGGAATCACTACAGAGACCCAGTACTTC,CASSVGTSGITTETQYF
-,TRBV5-1,-,TRBJ1-1,TGCGCCAGCAGCCCAGGACGGGTGAACACTGAAGCTTTCTTT,CASSPGRVNTEAFF
-,TRBV12-3/TRBV12-4,many,TRBJ1-1,TGTGCCAGCAGTCCACAATTGAACACTGAAGCTTTCTTT,CASSPQLNTEAFF
-,TRBV18,many,TRBJ1-1,TGTGCCAGCAGCCAGGTGAACACTGAAGCTTTCTTT,CASSQVNTEAFF
-,TRBV7-6,few,TRBJ2-5,TGTGCCAGCAGCCTACAGGGTAACCAAGAGACCCAGTACTTC,CASSLQGNQETQYF
TRBD1,TRBV11-1,-,TRBJ2-2,TGTGCCAGCAGGAAACCAGGGCAGGGGGACACCGGGGAGCTGTTTTTT,CASRKPGQGDTGELFF
TRBD2,TRBV30,few,TRBJ2-1,TGTGCCTGGAGCAAAACCTCTACTAGCGGGGCCCCGTTCTTC,CAWSKTSTSGAPFF
-,TRBV27,many,TRBJ1-1,TGTGCCAGCAGGCCACTAGAGAGGCCCACTGAAGCTTTCTTT,CASRPLERPTEAFF
-,TRBV12-3/TRBV12-4,many,TRBJ2-5,TGTGCCAGCAGCGGTCAGGGGGGGGAGACCCAGTACTTC,CASSGQGGETQYF
-,TRBV18,many,TRBJ1-1,TGTGCCAGCTCACCCGCCTTAAAGGGAGGGAACACTGAAGCTTTCTTT,CASSPALKGGNTEAFF
-,TRBV29-1,-,TRBJ2-7,TGCAGCGCCTCGGCTAGCTACGAGCAGTACTTC,CSASASYEQYF
TRBD2,TRBV11-2,-,TRBJ2-1,TGTGCCAGCAGCTCCAGGACTAGCGGGAGGCTTGGCAATGAGCAGTTCTTC,CASSSRTSGRLGNEQFF
-,TRBV7-2,few,TRBJ2-7,TGTGCCAGCCGGCGGACCCCTGGCGAGCAGTACTTC,CASRRTPGEQYF
-,TRBV15,-,TRBJ2-3,TGTGCCTCCGGGACAACCACCACAGATACGCAGTATTTT,CASGTTTTDTQYF
TRBD2,TRBV15,-,TRBJ2-4,TGTGCCACCAGCAGCGGACTAGACATTCAGTACTTC,CATSSGLDIQYF
TRBD1,TRBV6-5,-,TRBJ2-2,TGTGCCAGCAGTTACTCGACAGGGGTGGGGGCCGGGGAGCTGTTTTTT,CASSYSTGVGAGELFF
TRBD1,TRBV20-1,many,TRBJ2-2,TGCAGTGCTAGAGCGGGGACAGGCGTCGGGGAGCTGTTTTTT,CSARAGTGVGELFF
-,TRBV20-1,many,TRBJ2-3,TGCAGTGCCCCTAATCCATCCACAGATACGCAGTATTTT,CSAPNPSTDTQYF
-,TRBV10-3,many,TRBJ2-7,TGTGCCAGCCTCCGGGACATAACCTACGAGCAGTACTTC,CASLRDITYEQYF
TRBD2,TRBV5-6,many,TRBJ2-3,TGTGCCAGCAGCTTGGATCCTAGCGGGAGGCCCACAGATACGCAGTATTTT,CASSLDPSGRPTDTQYF